Presented here are 3 T cell receptor beta chains from one specimen sequenced in a study of OX40 agonist ivuxolimab in advanced cancers. Clones were sequenced by immunoSEQ multiplex PCR, and TCRdb holds only the in-frame ones, with some missing. The table lists about 50,000 clones, roughly 90% of them singletons. Source: CD4+ or CD8+ T cells sorted from blood, taken in a trial of the OX40 agonist ivuxolimab. These receptors all stem from an adult with an advanced solid tumor such as melanoma, head and neck, liver or kidney cancer.

The chain combines TRBV6-6 with TRBJ2-5, with 8 bases fitting TRBD1. CDR3 length: 16 amino acids. CDR1 and CDR2 from the germline V gene are MNHNY and SVGAGI (reference sequence). V lost 8 bases and J lost 2; bases outside the gene matches: 13. CDR3 in amino acids: CASALGTGLTQETQYF. The CDR3 nucleotides are TGTGCCAGCGCCTTGGGGACAGGCCTTACTCAAGAGACCCAGTACTTC.

The chain links TRBV6-6 to TRBJ2-3, with no clear D. V was shortened by 0 bases and J by 2 bases, with 3 bases between the two germline ends. Germline values: CDR1 MNHNY, CDR2 SVGAGI (reference sequence). The CDR3 extends over 13 amino acids. CDR3 sequence reads: CASSYSYTDTQYF. CDR3 DNA: TGTGCCAGCAGTTACTCTTACACAGATACGCAGTATTTT.

This clone was detected only once. The chain joins TRBV5-4 to TRBJ2-1; TRBD2 matches 11 bases. Germline V lookup: CDR1 SGHNT, CDR2 YYREEE (reference sequence). Unmatched junction bases numbered 6, after V lost 9 bases and J lost 7 bases. The CDR3 runs 13 residues. The CDR3 sequence is CATLAGGGNEQFF. The CDR3 DNA sequence: TGTGCCACCCTAGCGGGAGGTGGAAATGAGCAGTTCTTC.